This is a list of T cell receptor beta chains from one sample in a study of shared clonotypes between healthy human individuals. The repertoire was sequenced with immunoSEQ multiplex PCR; TCRdb's copy has only in-frame clones and lacks some. This table has roughly 170,000 clones, approximately 70% appearing once. The sequencing sample was made of memory CD4+ T cells sorted from blood. The receptors were gathered from a man aged 25-40 years in good health. The conserved cysteine and the conserved F or W are not part of the CDR3 here.

J gene | CDR3 length | V gene | CDR3 protein
TRBJ2-3 | 20 | TRBV13 | ASSLTISGLAGVGTLTDTQY
TRBJ2-7 | 13 | TRBV5-1 | ASSPSDGTTYEQY
TRBJ2-6 | 12 | TRBV5-6 | ASSLETGANVLT
TRBJ1-5 | 11 | TRBV21-1 | ASSYPGNQPQH
TRBJ2-2 | 14 | TRBV5-4 | ASSLASAGDTGELF
TRBJ1-5 | 12 | TRBV6-1 | ASSEAGTYQPQH
TRBJ2-1 | 13 | TRBV28 | ASTSPGPAGGVLF
TRBJ1-3 | 15 | TRBV7-2 | ASSSIPGRLSGNTIY
TRBJ2-1 | 13 | TRBV9 | ASSPSGDPYNEQF
TRBJ2-5 | 13 | TRBV6-1 | ASSTGTGVQETQY
TRBJ2-7 | 13 | TRBV5-1 | ASSLGPGQVYEQY
TRBJ2-3 | 13 | TRBV9 | ASSVDVGGADTQY
TRBJ1-5 | 11 | TRBV18 | ASSPGINQPQH
TRBJ1-2 | 11 | TRBV19 | ASSRDRGAGYT
TRBJ2-3 | 14 | TRBV18 | ASSPGAGSLGDTQY
TRBJ2-2 | 10 | TRBV2 | ASREGPGELF
TRBJ1-4 | 14 | TRBV5-1 | ASSLGLTGPHEKLF
TRBJ2-3 | 12 | TRBV27 | ASSLSLRFDTQY
TRBJ2-5 | 11 | TRBV5-4 | ASSLGRQETQY
TRBJ1-5 | 12 | TRBV28 | ASSQDTGYQPQH
TRBJ2-3 | 11 | TRBV19 | ATTFGHTDTQY
TRBJ2-1 | 15 | TRBV5-1 | ASSFRYLKQGAQEQF
TRBJ2-7 | 11 | TRBV30 | AWRTRGLGEQY
TRBJ2-1 | 13 | TRBV7-2 | ASSLGAPAYNEQF
TRBJ2-3 | 14 | TRBV4-3 | ASSQDGGGSADTQY